The clone carrying this T cell receptor beta chain showed up just a few times. What it binds is not known. This sample is part of a study of identical twins. Study results and limitations: Excess low generation probability was seen in twin-shared out-of-frame alpha sequences.

V gave up 4 bases and J gave up 2 bases, with 13 bases separating them. The CDR3 loop spans 15 amino acids. Germline values: CDR1 SEHNR, CDR2 FQNEAQ (reference sequence). TCRdb independently ran MiXCR on the 5' RACE reads; one entry per CDR3 protein. This table has under 900,000 distinct CDR3 sequences, around an eighth appearing once. In addition, the sample was reused for a study of yellow fever vaccine responses in identical twins.

The rearrangement links TRBV7-9 to TRBJ2-3, with D perhaps TRBD1 (6 bases). The sequence derives from a woman aged 18-29 years in good health. Specimen: PBMCs. The CDR3 reads CASSSTDRYTDTQYF. The CDR3 DNA reads TGTGCCAGCAGCTCAACTGACAGGTACACAGATACGCAGTATTTT. The variable domain in full, completed from reference TRBV7-9 and TRBJ2-3, reads DTGVSQNPRHKITKRGQNVTFRCDPISEHNRLYWYRQTLGQGPEFLTYFQNEAQLEKSRLLSDRFSAERPKGSFSTLEIQRTEQGDSAMYLCASSSTDRYTDTQYFGPGTRLTVL.